This TCR beta chain was documented in a study of blood T cells in healthy people across ages. Findings and limits, study-wide: Relative to aged donors, long-lived donors carried more naive CD4+ cells and displayed higher diversity.

In germline, CDR1 is DFQATT, CDR2 SNEGSKA (reference sequence). The ends lost 6 bases at V and 1 base at J; junction bases unmatched: 14. The CDR3 is 16 residues long. On this clonotype: Its antigen is unknown.

Sample-barcoded 5' priming and a J-beta primer mix drove a second PCR of about 6 to 11 cycles. TCRdb reprocessed the 5' RACE reads via MiXCR and lists one record per CDR3 protein. The sample carries some 880,000 distinct CDR3 sequences, under 40% recorded once. The gene calls are TRBV20-1 and TRBJ2-7; 8 bases fit TRBD2. The specimen was blood. The source of this sequence is a man aged 18 to 29 in good health. The CDR3 nucleotides are TGCAGTGCCCTTTTGGGTCAGCGGGGGCCGTCCTACGAGCAGTACTTC. Translation: CSALLGQRGPSYEQYF.